These 15 T cell receptor beta chains came from one sample sequenced in a study of cytomegalovirus exposure and HLA in healthy donors. The PCR contained 60 Vbeta and 13 Jbeta primers. Repertoires were generated with immunoSEQ multiplex PCR, while TCRdb's copy carries only in-frame clones and drops some. The repertoire table contains 200,000 or so clones. Sequencing was carried out using PBMCs. The receptors shown here come from a girl aged 2-15 years in good health and CMV-seropositive.

The chain uses TRBV21-1 and TRBJ2-3; the table gives TRBD2 as D, unverified against the DNA. TRBV21-1 is termed a pseudogene. This CDR3 is built from 15 residues. The CDR3 spells CASSKVSAVTDTQYF. The CDR3 region has the DNA TGTGCCAGCAGCAAAGTCAGCGCAGTCACAGATACGCAGTATTTT.

The genes are TRBV2 and TRBJ2-1, with TRBD2 matching 14 bases. The CDR3 contains 16 residues. CDR1 and CDR2 (germline): SNHLY, FYNNEI. Germline trimming cut 6 bases from V and 0 bases from J; bases unmatched to any gene: 1. CDR3: CASRGLAGDSYNEQFF. The CDR3 DNA is TGTGCCAGCAGGGGACTAGCGGGAGACTCCTACAATGAGCAGTTCTTC. Full variable domain (outside the CDR3, taken from reference TRBV2 and TRBJ2-1): EPEVTQTPSHQVTQMGQEVILRCVPISNHLYFYWYRQILGQKVEFLVSFYNNEISEKSEIFDDQFSVERPDGSNFTLKIRSTKLEDSAMYFCASRGLAGDSYNEQFFGPGTRLTVL.

The chain carries TRBV28 and TRBJ2-5, with TRBD1 matching 7 bases. Per germline, CDR1 MDHEN and CDR2 SYDVKM. This CDR3 comprises 14 residues. J was trimmed by 0 bases and V by 7 bases; bases with no gene match: 5. CDR3 residues: CASIPGTDQETQYF. The CDR3 DNA follows: TGTGCCAGCATTCCCGGGACAGACCAAGAGACCCAGTACTTC.

The rearrangement uses TRBV16 and TRBJ1-1; 8 bases line up with TRBD1. Trimming cost V 10 bases and J 4 bases; bases outside gene matches: 8. In germline, CDR1 is KGHSY, CDR2 FQNENV. The length of the CDR3 is 13 residues. The CDR3, as DNA: TGTGCCACCCGTTTGACAGGGGTCACTGAAGCTTTCTTT. Its translation is CATRLTGVTEAFF. Combining the CDR3 with reference TRBV16 and TRBJ1-1 gives the whole variable domain GEEVAQTPKHLVRGEGQKAKLYCAPIKGHSYVFWYQQVLKNEFKFLISFQNENVFDETGMPKERFSAKCLPNSPCSLEIQATKLEDSAVYFCATRLTGVTEAFFGQGTRLTVV.

The chain links TRBV28 to TRBJ1-2, with D hard to call. The CDR3 is 13 amino acids. V was pared by 5 bases and J by 4 bases, with 11 bases between. CDR1 and CDR2 (germline): MDHEN, SYDVKM. As DNA, the CDR3 is TGTGCCAGCAGTCCTCCGGTTACCTATGGCTACACCTTC. Translating it yields CASSPPVTYGYTF.

The rearrangement uses TRBV9 and TRBJ2-3, with D unclear. Germline loops: CDR1 SGDLS, CDR2 YYNGEE. Trimming shortened V by 6 bases and J by 6 bases, and 14 bases separated the two germline ends. The CDR3 is 13 residues long. The CDR3 reads CASTRLSSDTQYF. The CDR3 DNA follows: TGTGCCAGCACCAGACTTAGTAGCGATACGCAGTATTTT.

The chain links TRBV28 to TRBJ2-2, with D unclear. CDR1 is MDHEN, CDR2 SYDVKM, per germline. V shed 2 bases and J shed 1 base, with 5 bases lying between them. The CDR3 has 14 residues. CDR3 sequence (DNA): TGTGCCAGCAGTTTAACAGTGAACACCGGGGAGCTGTTTTTT. As protein: CASSLTVNTGELFF.

V gene TRBV19 combines with J gene TRBJ2-3; TRBD2 might be the D (7 bases). Germline lookup yields CDR1 LNHDA and CDR2 SQIVND (reference sequence). Deletions cut 3 bases from V and 6 bases from J, with 10 bases between. The CDR3 is made up of 13 amino acids. Written as DNA, the CDR3 is TGTGCCAGTAGTATGGGGAGGGGGGATACGCAGTATTTT. It translates to CASSMGRGDTQYF.

The rearrangement joins TRBV15 to TRBJ2-1, with 12 nucleotides matching TRBD1. Germline loops: CDR1 LNHNV, CDR2 YYDKDF (reference sequence). This CDR3 has 12 amino acids. V shed 3 bases and J 15 bases; nucleotides not matched to a gene: 3. CDR3 loop: CATSRGQGARFF. DNA of the CDR3: TGTGCCACCAGCAGGGGACAGGGGGCGCGGTTCTTC.

V usage is TRBV11-2 and J usage is TRBJ2-3; 9 nucleotides line up with TRBD2. The CDR3 runs 18 residues. The V and J ends lost 0 bases and 2 bases, in that order; junction bases with no gene match: 9. Germline loops: CDR1 SGHAT, CDR2 FQNNGV. The CDR3 loop is CASSLDHLAGIFTDTQYF. As DNA, the CDR3 is TGTGCCAGCAGCTTAGATCACCTAGCGGGGATATTCACAGATACGCAGTATTTT. The variable domain in full, with the rest retrieved from reference TRBV11-2 and TRBJ2-3, is EAGVAQSPRYKIIEKRQSVAFWCNPISGHATLYWYQQILGQGPKLLIQFQNNGVVDDSQLPKDRFSAERLKGVDSTLKIQPAKLEDSAVYLCASSLDHLAGIFTDTQYFGPGTRLTVL.

This chain's CDR3 is CASSLGAFSGRAPYEQYF. DNA for the CDR3: TGTGCCAGCAGCTTGGGGGCCTTTAGCGGGAGAGCTCCCTACGAGCAGTACTTC. The chain carries TRBV5-4 and TRBJ2-7; 9 bases are a match to TRBD2. Germline values: CDR1 SGHNT, CDR2 YYREEE (reference sequence). The CDR3 runs to 18 residues. V was clipped by 0 bases and J by 2 bases; unmatched bases: 12.

The V and J genes are TRBV6-1 and TRBJ2-7; 11 bases line up with TRBD2. The CDR3 contains 16 residues. V lost 6 bases, J lost 3 bases, and 10 bases stayed unmatched. Germline CDR1 reads MNHNS; CDR2 reads SASEGT. CDR3 bases: TGTGCCAGCAGAGAAATAGCGGGAGGGCCTCTCTACGAGCAGTACTTC. This sequence encodes CASREIAGGPLYEQYF.

The V and J genes are TRBV14 and TRBJ1-4; D may be TRBD1 (5 bases). V was clipped by 0 bases and J by 8 bases, with 7 bases between them. This CDR3 has 13 residues. Germline CDR1 SGHDN, CDR2 FVKESK. The CDR3: CASSQETGEKLFF. DNA for the CDR3: TGTGCCAGCAGCCAAGAAACAGGAGAAAAACTGTTTTTT.

V and J are TRBV19 and TRBJ2-5; 8 nucleotides line up with TRBD1. The CDR3 spans 16 residues. V lost 3 bases to trimming and J lost 1 base; unmatched junction nucleotides: 7. Per the germline V gene, CDR1 is LNHDA and CDR2 is SQIVND (reference sequence). The CDR3 reads CASSIGTGTTQETQYF. The CDR3 DNA reads TGTGCCAGTAGTATCGGGACAGGTACCACCCAAGAGACCCAGTACTTC.

J is TRBJ2-2 and V is TRBV7-9; no firm D call. Trimming pared 4 bases from V and 2 bases from J, leaving 5 bases between. The CDR3 is made up of 13 amino acids. The germline CDR1 and CDR2 sequences are SEHNR and FQNEAQ (reference sequence). The CDR3 sequence is CASSSSNTGELFF. CDR3 nucleotide sequence: TGTGCCAGCAGCTCCTCTAACACCGGGGAGCTGTTTTTT.